A single sample gave rise to the 5 T cell receptor beta chains below, sequenced in a study of regulatory T cells in long-lasting Graves disease. Indicated time point: persistent/refractory GD, antithyroid drugs over 5 years with positive TRAb. Preparation of the TCR library used RNA extracted from PBMCs. Both iRepertoire HTBI primers and Arm-PCR of CDR3 regions were used to build the TCR beta libraries. In TCRdb, the multiplex PCR reads were re-called with MiXCR into one record per CDR3 protein. The table shows about 470,000 distinct CDR3 sequences, with around 21% occurring only once. The starting material was peripheral blood mononuclear cells (PBMCs), obtained when the disease was refractory, from a patient treated with antithyroid drugs. The receptors were sampled from a female donor with Graves disease.

There are many counts of this clonotype. V gene TRBV28 combines with J gene TRBJ1-1; 7 bases align to TRBD1. CDR3 size: 11 residues. Germline values: CDR1 MDHEN, CDR2 SYDVKM. Losses at the gene ends were 10 bases for V and 9 bases for J; bases not matched to a gene: 8. DNA for the CDR3: TGTGCCACCCGGACAGGTCAGAAAGCTTTCTTT. Translated: CATRTGQKAFF.

This clonotype has at least ten counts. J is TRBJ2-7 and V is TRBV28; D not certain. The CDR3 has 15 amino acids. V shed 5 bases and J shed 4 bases, with 18 bases lying between them. Germline V gives CDR1 MDHEN, CDR2 SYDVKM. In DNA form, the CDR3 reads TGTGCCAGCAGTCCCCGGGTCCCAATGCGGTACGAGCAGTACTTC. Its translation is CASSPRVPMRYEQYF.

This clonotype was counted at least ten times. The chain uses TRBV6-1 and TRBJ2-5, with TRBD1 matching 7 bases. Germline V gene data show CDR1 as MNHNS and CDR2 as SASEGT. The J segment lost 0 bases and the V segment lost 8 bases, leaving 12 bases of the junction unmatched. The CDR3 is 16 amino acids. The DNA for the CDR3 is TGTGCCAGCTACACCTTTAGGACAGGAAACCAAGAGACCCAGTACTTC. Translating gives CASYTFRTGNQETQYF.

This clonotype occurred many times. The genes are TRBV6-5 and TRBJ2-7, with 7 bases lining up with TRBD2. The CDR3 extends over 15 amino acids. Per the germline V gene, CDR1 is MNHEY and CDR2 is SVGAGI. V was clipped by 2 bases and J by 0 bases; unmatched bases: 4. This chain's CDR3 is CASSYGGDFSYEQYF. CDR3 nucleotides: TGTGCCAGCAGTTACGGGGGGGATTTCTCCTACGAGCAGTACTTC.

The gene calls are TRBV11-2 and TRBJ2-1; 14 bases are shared with TRBD2. Gene TRBJ2-3 matches the end of the DNA better, so the J call may be wrong. CDR3 length: 16 residues. Germline CDR1 and CDR2: SGHAT and FQNNGV. The CDR3 DNA is TGTGCCAGCAGTAATTGGACTAGCGGGAGGAGGGATACGCAGTATTTT. It specifies CASSNWTSGRRDTQYF.